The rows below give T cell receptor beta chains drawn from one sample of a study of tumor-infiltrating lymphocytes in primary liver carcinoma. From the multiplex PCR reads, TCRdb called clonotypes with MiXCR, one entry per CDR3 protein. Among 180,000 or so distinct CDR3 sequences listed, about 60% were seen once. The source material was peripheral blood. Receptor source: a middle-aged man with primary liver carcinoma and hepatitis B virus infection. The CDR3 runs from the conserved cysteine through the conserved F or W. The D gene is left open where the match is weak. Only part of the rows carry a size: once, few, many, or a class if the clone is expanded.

CDR3aa: CASSSIPGGQETQYF
CDR3nt: TGTGCCAGCAGTTCCATCCCCGGTGGGCAAGAGACCCAGTACTTC
d_gene: .
v_gene: TRBV12-3/TRBV12-4
abundance: many
j_gene: TRBJ2-5

CDR3aa: CASSYSLADSGNTIYF
CDR3nt: TGTGCCAGCAGTTACTCGTTGGCTGACTCTGGAAACACCATATATTTT
d_gene: .
v_gene: TRBV6-5
abundance: .
j_gene: TRBJ1-3

CDR3aa: CSGIDRGPSYEQYF
CDR3nt: TGCAGCGGAATCGACAGGGGTCCCTCCTACGAGCAGTACTTC
d_gene: TRBD1
v_gene: TRBV29-1
abundance: .
j_gene: TRBJ2-7

CDR3aa: CASSQDPTGGNEKLFF
CDR3nt: TGTGCCAGCAGCCAAGACCCGACAGGGGGGAATGAAAAACTGTTTTTT
d_gene: TRBD1
v_gene: TRBV4-2
abundance: few
j_gene: TRBJ1-4

CDR3aa: CTSSLGLAGGITDTQYF
CDR3nt: TGTACCAGCAGCTTAGGCCTAGCGGGAGGAATCACAGATACGCAGTATTTT
d_gene: TRBD2
v_gene: TRBV11-2
abundance: .
j_gene: TRBJ2-3

CDR3aa: CASSPTGAVNNEQFF
CDR3nt: TGCGCCAGCAGCCCCACTGGGGCAGTAAACAATGAGCAGTTCTTC
d_gene: .
v_gene: TRBV5-1
abundance: many
j_gene: TRBJ2-1

CDR3aa: CASSQELGGRVISYEQYF
CDR3nt: TGCGCCAGCAGCCAAGAATTGGGAGGGCGGGTCATCTCCTACGAGCAGTACTTC
d_gene: TRBD2
v_gene: TRBV4-1
abundance: .
j_gene: TRBJ2-7

CDR3aa: CASSRDRETGNTIYF
CDR3nt: TGTGCCAGCAGTCGGGACAGGGAAACTGGAAACACCATATATTTT
d_gene: TRBD1
v_gene: TRBV6-5
abundance: .
j_gene: TRBJ1-3

CDR3aa: CASSLEGNYNEQFF
CDR3nt: TGTGCCAGCAGTTTGGAAGGGAACTACAATGAGCAGTTCTTC
d_gene: .
v_gene: TRBV12-3/TRBV12-4
abundance: .
j_gene: TRBJ2-1

CDR3aa: CASSAGTGVYGYTF
CDR3nt: TGTGCCAGCAGCGCCGGGACAGGAGTCTATGGCTACACCTTC
d_gene: TRBD1
v_gene: TRBV7-9
abundance: .
j_gene: TRBJ1-2

CDR3aa: CATGENTGELFF
CDR3nt: TGTGCCACCGGGGAGAACACCGGGGAGCTGTTTTTT
d_gene: .
v_gene: TRBV24-1
abundance: .
j_gene: TRBJ2-2

CDR3aa: CASSSSGQGFGYTF
CDR3nt: TGTGCCAGCAGTTCCTCCGGGCAGGGATTTGGCTACACCTTC
d_gene: .
v_gene: TRBV28
abundance: .
j_gene: TRBJ1-2

CDR3aa: CASSPRLAGKNEQLF
CDR3nt: TGTGCCAGCAGCCCGAGACTAGCGGGGAAAAATGAGCAGCTCTTC
d_gene: TRBD2
v_gene: TRBV11-1
abundance: .
j_gene: TRBJ2-1

CDR3aa: CSVGGSGYEQYF
CDR3nt: TGCAGCGTAGGCGGGAGTGGTTACGAGCAGTACTTC
d_gene: TRBD2
v_gene: TRBV29-1
abundance: few
j_gene: TRBJ2-7

CDR3aa: CASSPPSGRPDEQFF
CDR3nt: TGTGCCAGCAGCCCACCTAGCGGAAGACCGGATGAGCAGTTCTTC
d_gene: TRBD2
v_gene: TRBV11-2
abundance: .
j_gene: TRBJ2-1

CDR3aa: CASRRTGTNEQFF
CDR3nt: TGTGCCAGCAGGAGGACAGGGACCAATGAGCAGTTCTTC
d_gene: TRBD1
v_gene: TRBV14
abundance: .
j_gene: TRBJ2-1

CDR3aa: CASIGSSYNEQFF
CDR3nt: TGTGCCAGCATTGGTAGCTCCTACAATGAGCAGTTCTTC
d_gene: .
v_gene: TRBV6-5
abundance: .
j_gene: TRBJ2-1

CDR3aa: CASSLLEARFYNEQFF
CDR3nt: TGTGCCAGCAGCTTATTAGAGGCCCGCTTCTACAATGAGCAGTTCTTC
d_gene: .
v_gene: TRBV11-2
abundance: .
j_gene: TRBJ2-1

CDR3aa: CASSPPGGRETDTQYF
CDR3nt: TGTGCCAGCAGCCCCCCAGGCGGGAGAGAGACAGATACGCAGTATTTT
d_gene: TRBD2
v_gene: TRBV11-2
abundance: .
j_gene: TRBJ2-3

CDR3aa: CASSADRATNEKLFF
CDR3nt: TGTGCCAGCAGTGCAGACAGGGCAACTAATGAAAAACTGTTTTTT
d_gene: TRBD1
v_gene: TRBV6-6
abundance: .
j_gene: TRBJ1-4

CDR3aa: CASSPRTGSNTGELFF
CDR3nt: TGTGCCAGCAGCCCCCGGACAGGATCGAACACCGGGGAGCTGTTTTTT
d_gene: TRBD1
v_gene: TRBV12-3/TRBV12-4
abundance: few
j_gene: TRBJ2-2

CDR3aa: CSAKGNPYEQYF
CDR3nt: TGCAGCGCCAAAGGCAACCCCTACGAGCAGTACTTT
d_gene: .
v_gene: TRBV29-1
abundance: .
j_gene: TRBJ2-7

CDR3aa: CASSLVRRAEQYF
CDR3nt: TGTGCCAGTAGCTTAGTAAGGCGCGCCGAGCAGTATTTC
d_gene: .
v_gene: TRBV11-2
abundance: .
j_gene: TRBJ2-7

CDR3aa: CASSLAGNHEHYF
CDR3nt: TGTGCCAGCAGCTTGGCAGGCAACCACGAGCACTACTTC
d_gene: .
v_gene: TRBV11-2
abundance: .
j_gene: TRBJ2-7

CDR3aa: CASSGTRERTGELFF
CDR3nt: TGTGCCAGCAGCGGCACGAGGGAGCGGACCGGGGAGCTGTTTTTT
d_gene: .
v_gene: TRBV11-3
abundance: many
j_gene: TRBJ2-2

CDR3aa: CASSLVAGELFF
CDR3nt: TGTGCCAGCAGTTTGGTCGCCGGGGAGCTGTTTTTT
d_gene: .
v_gene: TRBV12-3/TRBV12-4
abundance: .
j_gene: TRBJ2-2

CDR3aa: CASSFIPGTSNSPLHF
CDR3nt: TGTGCCAGCAGTTTCATTCCCGGAACTTCTAATTCACCCCTCCACTTT
d_gene: .
v_gene: TRBV6-5
abundance: few
j_gene: TRBJ1-6

CDR3aa: CASSFSIATDTQYF
CDR3nt: TGTGCCAGCAGCTTCAGCATAGCGACAGATACGCAGTATTTT
d_gene: .
v_gene: TRBV11-2
abundance: many
j_gene: TRBJ2-3

CDR3aa: CASSESGNEQFF
CDR3nt: TGTGCCAGCAGTGAATCGGGCAATGAGCAGTTCTTC
d_gene: .
v_gene: TRBV6-1
abundance: few
j_gene: TRBJ2-1

CDR3aa: CASSFLSRGQYF
CDR3nt: TGTGCCAGCAGTTTTCTTAGTCGGGGGCAGTACTTC
d_gene: .
v_gene: TRBV28
abundance: .
j_gene: TRBJ2-7

CDR3aa: CASSLIRETQYF
CDR3nt: TGTGCCAGCAGTTTAATAAGGGAGACCCAGTACTTC
d_gene: .
v_gene: TRBV28
abundance: .
j_gene: TRBJ2-5

CDR3aa: CSVGPAGYGIQYF
CDR3nt: TGCAGCGTAGGGCCCGCAGGGTATGGCATTCAGTACTTC
d_gene: .
v_gene: TRBV29-1
abundance: many
j_gene: TRBJ2-4

CDR3aa: CSVEAHRGREAFF
CDR3nt: TGCAGCGTTGAAGCGCACAGGGGGCGAGAAGCTTTCTTT
d_gene: TRBD1
v_gene: TRBV29-1
abundance: .
j_gene: TRBJ1-1

CDR3aa: CASSYSRDRSGGYTF
CDR3nt: TGTGCCAGCAGTTACTCCCGTGACCGATCTGGGGGCTACACCTTC
d_gene: .
v_gene: TRBV6-5
abundance: .
j_gene: TRBJ1-2

CDR3aa: CASSLFPGGGETQYF
CDR3nt: TGTGCCAGCAGTTTATTCCCAGGGGGCGGGGAGACCCAGTACTTC
d_gene: TRBD1
v_gene: TRBV28
abundance: .
j_gene: TRBJ2-5

CDR3aa: CATSDVYLPYEQYF
CDR3nt: TGTGCCACCAGTGATGTCTACCTTCCCTACGAGCAGTACTTC
d_gene: .
v_gene: TRBV24-1
abundance: .
j_gene: TRBJ2-7

CDR3aa: CASRPTGCGSYEQYF
CDR3nt: TGTGCCAGCAGACCTACAGGGTGCGGCTCCTACGAGCAGTACTTC
d_gene: .
v_gene: TRBV6-2/TRBV6-3
abundance: .
j_gene: TRBJ2-7

CDR3aa: CASSYRLAGGNEQFF
CDR3nt: TGTGCCAGCAGTTATCGACTAGCGGGAGGCAATGAGCAGTTCTTC
d_gene: TRBD2
v_gene: TRBV6-5
abundance: few
j_gene: TRBJ2-1

CDR3aa: CVSSLTNGVYEQYF
CDR3nt: TGTGTCAGCAGCTTAACCAACGGAGTATACGAGCAGTACTTC
d_gene: .
v_gene: TRBV11-2
abundance: .
j_gene: TRBJ2-7

CDR3aa: CASSPGSPKETQYF
CDR3nt: TGCGCCAGCTCACCGGGGTCCCCGAAAGAGACCCAGTACTTC
d_gene: .
v_gene: TRBV5-1
abundance: .
j_gene: TRBJ2-5

CDR3aa: CASSQVGQAPGGYTF
CDR3nt: TGCGCCAGCAGCCAAGTCGGACAGGCGCCGGGAGGCTACACCTTC
d_gene: TRBD1
v_gene: TRBV4-1
abundance: .
j_gene: TRBJ1-2

CDR3aa: CASRTDRGPGNTIYF
CDR3nt: TGTGCCAGCAGAACCGACAGGGGGCCTGGAAACACCATATATTTT
d_gene: TRBD1
v_gene: TRBV7-9
abundance: few
j_gene: TRBJ1-3

CDR3aa: CASSLFTYGYTF
CDR3nt: TGTGCCAGCAGTTTATTCACCTATGGCTACACCTTC
d_gene: .
v_gene: TRBV28
abundance: .
j_gene: TRBJ1-2

CDR3aa: CASSLIEVGAQYF
CDR3nt: TGTGCCAGCAGCTTAATAGAGGTCGGGGCCCAGTACTTC
d_gene: .
v_gene: TRBV11-2
abundance: many
j_gene: TRBJ2-5

CDR3aa: CAATSRVGKDEQFF
CDR3nt: TGTGCCGCAACTAGCCGGGTGGGGAAAGATGAGCAGTTCTTC
d_gene: .
v_gene: TRBV12-3/TRBV12-4
abundance: few
j_gene: TRBJ2-1

CDR3aa: CAIEAPYGYTF
CDR3nt: TGTGCCATCGAGGCGCCATATGGCTACACCTTC
d_gene: .
v_gene: TRBV10-3
abundance: .
j_gene: TRBJ1-2

CDR3aa: CASSSQQKLGLSYEQYF
CDR3nt: TGTGCCAGCAGTTCTCAACAGAAGCTCGGACTCTCCTACGAGCAGTACTTC
d_gene: .
v_gene: TRBV28
abundance: .
j_gene: TRBJ2-7

CDR3aa: CSVERLAGGIEQFF
CDR3nt: TGCAGCGTTGAAAGACTAGCGGGAGGGATTGAGCAGTTCTTC
d_gene: TRBD2
v_gene: TRBV29-1
abundance: few
j_gene: TRBJ2-1

CDR3aa: CASSLSASGVTGELFF
CDR3nt: TGTGCCAGCAGCTTATCGGCTAGCGGGGTCACCGGGGAGCTGTTTTTT
d_gene: TRBD2
v_gene: TRBV11-1
abundance: many
j_gene: TRBJ2-2

CDR3aa: CTSSPGTWFSGANALTF
CDR3nt: TGTACCAGCAGTCCCGGGACATGGTTCTCTGGGGCCAACGCCCTGACTTTC
d_gene: .
v_gene: TRBV12-3/TRBV12-4
abundance: .
j_gene: TRBJ2-6

CDR3aa: CASRGGTENQPQHF
CDR3nt: TGTGCCAGCAGGGGGGGGACGGAAAATCAGCCCCAGCATTTT
d_gene: .
v_gene: TRBV2
abundance: .
j_gene: TRBJ1-5

CDR3aa: CASSTRGLAGPSSYNEQFF
CDR3nt: TGTGCCAGCAGCACAAGGGGACTAGCGGGCCCCAGCTCCTACAATGAGCAGTTCTTC
d_gene: TRBD2
v_gene: TRBV7-3
abundance: .
j_gene: TRBJ2-1

CDR3aa: CARGLAGGHYNEQFF
CDR3nt: TGCGCCAGAGGCTTAGCGGGAGGGCATTACAATGAGCAGTTCTTC
d_gene: TRBD2
v_gene: TRBV4-1
abundance: .
j_gene: TRBJ2-1

CDR3aa: CASTFGGPYEQYF
CDR3nt: TGTGCCAGCACCTTCGGGGGCCCCTACGAGCAGTACTTC
d_gene: .
v_gene: TRBV2
abundance: .
j_gene: TRBJ2-7